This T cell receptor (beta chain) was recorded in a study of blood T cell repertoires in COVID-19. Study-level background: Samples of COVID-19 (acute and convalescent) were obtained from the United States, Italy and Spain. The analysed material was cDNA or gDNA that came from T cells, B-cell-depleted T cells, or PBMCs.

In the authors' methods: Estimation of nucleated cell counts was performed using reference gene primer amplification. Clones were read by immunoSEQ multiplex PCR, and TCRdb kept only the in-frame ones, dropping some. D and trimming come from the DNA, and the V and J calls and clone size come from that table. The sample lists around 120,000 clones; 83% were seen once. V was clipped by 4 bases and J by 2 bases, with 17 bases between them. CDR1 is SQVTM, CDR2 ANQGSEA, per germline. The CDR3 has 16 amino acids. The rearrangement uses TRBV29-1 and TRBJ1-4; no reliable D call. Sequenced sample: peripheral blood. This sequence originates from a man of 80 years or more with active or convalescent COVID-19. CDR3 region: CSVAKGRGNTNEKLFF. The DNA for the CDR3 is TGCAGCGTTGCTAAGGGCCGGGGTAATACTAATGAAAAACTGTTTTTT.